Each of the 17 T cell receptor beta chains below was sequenced from the same sample in a study of blood T cell repertoires in COVID-19. Here immunoSEQ multiplex PCR was the method, and the copy in TCRdb shows in-frame clones only, minus some. Counted here are more than 95,000 clones, more than 80% occurring once; the ten biggest clones make up approximately 3%. Input material: peripheral blood. Every receptor here comes from a woman aged 80 or over with COVID-19, enrolled during active disease.

The chain links TRBV6-2 or TRBV6-3 to TRBJ2-3, with TRBD2 matching 14 bases. V lost 4 bases, J lost 4 bases, and 10 bases stayed unmatched. CDR1 and CDR2 from the germline V gene are MNHEY and SVGEGT. The CDR3 totals 18 residues. The CDR3, as DNA: TGTGCCAGCAGTTCTCAAGGGACTAGCGGGAGCTTCGCAGATACGCAGTATTTT. It codes for CASSSQGTSGSFADTQYF.

The rearrangement links TRBV4-2 to TRBJ2-7; D unresolved. Deletions cut 0 bases from V and 2 bases from J, with 17 bases between. Germline assignment: CDR1 LGHNA and CDR2 YNFKEQ. The CDR3 spans 17 residues. CDR3: CASSQEGLGGATYEQYF. CDR3 bases: TGTGCCAGCAGCCAAGAGGGTTTAGGCGGAGCCACCTACGAGCAGTACTTC.

The chain joins TRBV7-3 to TRBJ2-3; no clear D gene. Germline assignment: CDR1 SGHTA and CDR2 FQGTGA. CDR3 size: 15 residues. V was pared by 0 bases and J by 2 bases, with 9 bases between. The CDR3 DNA follows: TGTGCCAGCAGCTTAACGTTACAGTCCACAGATACGCAGTATTTT. It codes for CASSLTLQSTDTQYF.

The chain recombines TRBV6-4 with TRBJ2-7; possible D gene TRBD2, 6 bases. The CDR3 covers 14 residues. The V end was cut by 6 bases, the J end by 3 bases, with 15 bases between. Germline CDR1 reads MRHNA; CDR2 reads SNTAGT. The CDR3 sequence: CASRTPTSSYEQYF. The CDR3 nucleotides are TGTGCCAGCAGAACCCCGACTAGTAGCTACGAGCAGTACTTC.

This clone was seen a single time. V gene TRBV6-4 combines with J gene TRBJ1-1, with a tentative D call TRBD1 (5 bases). Trimming stripped 9 bases from V and 0 bases from J, with 11 bases between. Germline lookup yields CDR1 MRHNA and CDR2 SNTAGT. The CDR3 has 13 amino acids. CDR3 sequence reads: CASSTELNTEAFF. Here the CDR3 DNA reads TGTGCCAGTTCGACAGAGTTGAACACTGAAGCTTTCTTT.

This chain connects TRBV6-4 to TRBJ2-3, with TRBD2 matching 11 bases. J was trimmed by 4 bases and V by 1 base; bases with no gene match: 1. CDR1 and CDR2 from the germline V gene are MRHNA and SNTAGT. CDR3 length equals 15 residues. CDR3 sequence reads: CASSDLAGGPDTQYF. The DNA of the CDR3 is TGTGCCAGCAGTGACTTAGCGGGAGGGCCAGATACGCAGTATTTT.

The genes are TRBV5-6 and TRBJ2-1, with D perhaps TRBD2 (6 bases). The V end lost 3 bases, the J end lost 2 bases, and 18 bases lay between the germline ends. This CDR3 is 17 amino acids long. Germline V CDR1 and CDR2: SGHDT, YYEEEE. The CDR3: CASSSGLILGPYNEQFF. Written as DNA, the CDR3 is TGTGCCAGCAGCTCGGGACTCATCCTCGGCCCCTACAATGAGCAGTTCTTC.

This clone was recorded a few times. The chain employs TRBV3-1 (or the pseudogene TRBV3-2) and TRBJ2-1, with D perhaps matching TRBD2 (6 bases). The V end was cut by 3 bases, the J end by 6 bases, with 18 bases between. Germline CDR1 LGHDT, CDR2 YNNKEL (reference sequence). The CDR3 has 16 amino acids. As DNA, the CDR3 is TGTGCCAGCAGCCAGACACTAGCCTCGGGCTTCAATGAGCAGTTCTTC. Protein: CASSQTLASGFNEQFF.

This clone was seen a single time. The rearrangement uses TRBV12-3 or TRBV12-4 and TRBJ2-7; D gene ambiguous. The CDR3 runs to 13 residues. V lost 7 bases and J lost 3, with 13 bases in between. The CDR3 loop reads CASTRADFYEQYF. In DNA form, the CDR3 reads TGTGCCAGCACCCGTGCAGACTTCTACGAGCAGTACTTC.

This clone was counted a single time. The chain couples TRBV27 to TRBJ2-1; TRBD2 agrees at 7 bases. The CDR3 is made up of 16 amino acids. The V and J ends lost 4 bases and 0 bases, in that order; junction bases with no gene match: 6. Germline CDR1 reads MNHEY; CDR2 reads SMNVEV (reference sequence). CDR3 DNA sequence: TGTGCCAGCAGTTCCCCGGGCGGGAGCTCCTACAATGAGCAGTTCTTC. Translation gives CASSSPGGSSYNEQFF.

The table lists this clone with a few counts. This chain connects TRBV7-2 to TRBJ2-7; 10 positions agree with TRBD2. The germline CDR1 and CDR2 sequences are SGHTA and FQGNSA. CDR3 length: 18 residues. V dropped 1 base and J dropped 7; count of bases not matched to a gene: 16. CDR3 nucleotide sequence: TGTGCCAGCAGCTTAGGGACTAGCGGCTCAAGAGGGCGGGAAGAGCAGTACTTC. Residues: CASSLGTSGSRGREEQYF.

This chain joins TRBV6-5 and TRBJ2-2; D remains ambiguous. The CDR3 is 14 residues long. Germline loops: CDR1 MNHEY, CDR2 SVGAGI. The V end lost 6 bases, the J end lost 2 bases, and 10 bases lay between the germline ends. CDR3 DNA: TGTGCCAGCAGCTCCGCGGTTAACACCGGGGAGCTGTTTTTT. Its translation is CASSSAVNTGELFF.

The chain is built from TRBV3-1 (or the pseudogene TRBV3-2) and TRBJ1-6; 7 bases line up with TRBD1. The CDR3 extends over 17 amino acids. The V gene end was trimmed by 2 bases and the J gene end by 6 bases; junction bases not matched to a gene: 10. Germline values: CDR1 LGHDT, CDR2 YNNKEL (reference sequence). The CDR3 bases are TGTGCCAGCAGCCAACTTCTTGGGACAGCCAGTAATTCACCCCTCCACTTT. Encoded protein: CASSQLLGTASNSPLHF.

V is TRBV6-6 and J is TRBJ1-2; D ambiguous. The length of the CDR3 is 15 residues. The ends were cut back, 2 bases at V and 4 bases at J, with 14 bases in the middle. The germline V gene has CDR1 MNHNY and CDR2 SVGAGI (reference sequence). The CDR3 region is CASSYGGRSSYGYTF. In DNA form, the CDR3 reads TGTGCCAGCAGTTACGGAGGGAGGTCATCCTATGGCTACACCTTC.

The chain combines TRBV7-3 with TRBJ1-5; a possible D gene is TRBD1 (5 bases). The CDR3 loop spans 16 amino acids. Deletions cut 11 bases from V and 0 bases from J, with 20 bases between. Germline V CDR1 and CDR2: SGHTA, FQGTGA. CDR3 bases: TGTGCCCGACCCTTTAAAGACAGTTATAGCAATCAGCCCCAGCATTTT. Translated, it gives CARPFKDSYSNQPQHF. Complete variable domain (other parts from reference TRBV7-3 and TRBJ1-5): GAGVSQTPSNKVTEKGKYVELRCDPISGHTALYWYRQSLGQGPEFLIYFQGTGAADDSGLPNDRFFAVRPEGSVSTLKIQRTERGDSAVYLCARPFKDSYSNQPQHFGDGTRLSIL.

A single count supports this clone. This chain links TRBV7-8 with TRBJ2-1, with D perhaps TRBD2 (6 bases). V shed 2 bases and J shed 6 bases, with 14 bases lying between them. The germline CDR1 and CDR2 sequences are SGHVS and FQNEAQ. This CDR3 comprises 15 residues. In nucleotides, the CDR3 is TGTGCCAGCAGCTTAACCATTTTGGGGGGCAATGAGCAGTTCTTC. It codes for CASSLTILGGNEQFF. The variable domain in full, with the rest retrieved from reference TRBV7-8 and TRBJ2-1, is GAGVSQSPRYKVAKRGQDVALRCDPISGHVSLFWYQQALGQGPEFLTYFQNEAQLDKSGLPSDRFFAERPEGSVSTLKIQRTQQEDSAVYLCASSLTILGGNEQFFGPGTRLTVL.

The rearrangement links TRBV28 to TRBJ2-3; 7 positions match TRBD2. J was trimmed by 3 bases and V by 6 bases; bases with no gene match: 6. The CDR3 is 14 amino acids. In germline, CDR1 is MDHEN, CDR2 SYDVKM. CDR3 protein: CASRLALETDTQYF. As DNA, the CDR3 is TGTGCCAGCAGACTAGCGCTAGAAACAGATACGCAGTATTTT.